The 6 T cell receptor beta chains presented below share a single source sample, sequenced in a study of resident and recirculating memory T cells in vitiligo. Clones were sequenced by immunoSEQ multiplex PCR, and TCRdb holds only the in-frame ones, with some missing. The profile shows about 42,000 clones, around 90% of them singletons. Sequenced: blood. The receptors stem from a male donor with vitiligo.

This chain connects TRBV4-3 to TRBJ2-3; a weak D match, TRBD1 (5 bases). This CDR3 has 13 amino acids. From germline, CDR1 is LGHNA and CDR2 YSLEER. With 2 bases removed from V and 6 bases from J, the gap between germline ends came to 9 bases. The CDR3 protein is CASSQHHRDTQYF. The CDR3 DNA follows: TGCGCCAGCAGCCAACACCACAGGGATACGCAGTATTTT.

The chain recombines TRBV30 with TRBJ2-2; D may be TRBD2 (6 bases). Deletions cut 2 bases from V and 5 bases from J, with 15 bases between. The germline V gene encodes CDR1 GTSNPN and CDR2 SVGIG (reference sequence). This CDR3 has 15 residues. CDR3 loop: CAWSWGDSRTGELFF. CDR3 in DNA: TGTGCCTGGAGTTGGGGGGACTCGAGGACCGGGGAGCTGTTTTTT.

This clone has just a few counts. The rearrangement links TRBV4-3 to TRBJ1-5; D not resolved. CDR1 LGHNA and CDR2 YSLEER come from the germline V gene. The V end was cut by 6 bases, the J end by 4 bases, with 10 bases between. The CDR3 contains 13 residues. CDR3 nucleotides: TGCGCCAGCAGTCCCGACTATAATCAGCCCCAGCATTTT. Amino acids: CASSPDYNQPQHF.

This rearrangement joins TRBV30 to TRBJ2-5; 7 positions agree with TRBD2. CDR1 GTSNPN and CDR2 SVGIG come from the germline V gene (reference sequence). J was trimmed by 7 bases and V by 2 bases; bases with no gene match: 13. This CDR3 contains 15 residues. The CDR3 bases are TGTGCCTGGAGTAAGAGCGGGACTACAAGTTCGACCCAGTACTTC. It translates to CAWSKSGTTSSTQYF.

V is TRBV30 and J is TRBJ1-6; 8 bases align to TRBD1. CDR1 GTSNPN and CDR2 SVGIG come from the germline V gene (reference sequence). CDR3 length: 13 amino acids. The trim removed 4 bases at V and 8 bases at J, leaving 4 bases unmatched. CDR3 in amino acids: CAWNRQGHSPLHF. The CDR3 nucleotides are TGTGCCTGGAACAGACAGGGGCATTCACCCCTCCACTTT.

J is TRBJ2-7 and V is TRBV7-9; tentative D call: TRBD1 (5 bases). Germline V lookup: CDR1 SEHNR, CDR2 FQNEAQ (reference sequence). The length of the CDR3 is 14 residues. Trimming shortened V by 5 bases and J by 3 bases, and 14 bases separated the two germline ends. CDR3 residues: CASSPQGNVYEQYF. The CDR3 DNA sequence: TGTGCCAGCAGCCCCCAGGGAAATGTCTACGAGCAGTACTTC.